A selection of T cell receptor beta chains follows, all from one sample in a study of blood T cell repertoires in COVID-19. Here immunoSEQ multiplex PCR was the method, and the copy in TCRdb shows in-frame clones only, minus some. This table has more than 200,000 clones, more than 85% appearing once. Sequencing was performed on PBMCs or T cells enriched from blood (not recorded which). The receptor source for this set is a woman younger than 45 who had recovered from COVID-19. Both conserved end residues are part of each CDR3. The order of the fields is CDR3 DNA, CDR3 protein, V gene, clone size, J gene, D gene. A D gene is named only where the DNA matches it firmly. Size tells how often a clone was seen (once, few, many) or the class of an expanded clone, and some rows leave it out.

TGTGCCAGCAGCCGCACGGGGTTGTATAGCAATCAGCCCCAGCATTTT | CASSRTGLYSNQPQHF | TRBV7-8 | . | TRBJ1-5 | .
TGTGCCAGCAGCGTAGATAGCGGCAGCCCGCAGTACTTC | CASSVDSGSPQYF | TRBV9 | few | TRBJ2-7 | .
TGTGCCTGGAGTCACCCCCTGACAGGCTTCAATCAGCCCCAGCATTTT | CAWSHPLTGFNQPQHF | TRBV30 | . | TRBJ1-5 | .
TGTGCCAGTCTACAGGGGCAATCCTACAATGAGCAGTTCTTC | CASLQGQSYNEQFF | TRBV2 | . | TRBJ2-1 | TRBD1
TGTGCCAGCAGCCAAGACTCGGGATCCTACTCCTTTCTACATTCCTACAATGAGCAGTTCTTC | CASSQDSGSYSFLHSYNEQFF | TRBV14 | once | TRBJ2-1 | .
TGTGCCAGCAGCTTAGAAGGAGACAGGTTGAACACTGAAGCTTTCTTT | CASSLEGDRLNTEAFF | TRBV7-3 | . | TRBJ1-1 | .
TGTGCCAGCAGCTCGACAGGGGCTAATGAAAAACTGTTTTTT | CASSSTGANEKLFF | TRBV9 | few | TRBJ1-4 | TRBD1
TGTGCCTGGAGTGTACATCTGGAGACCCAGTACTTC | CAWSVHLETQYF | TRBV30 | . | TRBJ2-5 | .
TGTGCCAGCAGCTTGGGGCAGCTAGCTAACTATGGCTACACCTTC | CASSLGQLANYGYTF | TRBV5-6 | . | TRBJ1-2 | .
TGTGCCAGCAGTCTACCCCGCAATCTAGCGATGTGGGATACGCAGTATTTT | CASSLPRNLAMWDTQYF | TRBV28 | . | TRBJ2-3 | .
TGTGCCAGCAGTTTCGGGGGCACCGGGGAGCTGTTTTTT | CASSFGGTGELFF | TRBV12-3/TRBV12-4 | . | TRBJ2-2 | .
TGTGCCAGCACCCGAGGTTCACCCCTCCACTTT | CASTRGSPLHF | TRBV2 | . | TRBJ1-6 | .
TGCAGCGTTTTCTCAGGGGGCGGGAGTGGCTACACCTTC | CSVFSGGGSGYTF | TRBV29-1 | once | TRBJ1-2 | TRBD1
TGTGCCAGTAGTACCCTTTGGACAGCAAAGGTCTACGAGCAGTACTTC | CASSTLWTAKVYEQYF | TRBV19 | . | TRBJ2-7 | .
TGTGCCAGCGGGGAGACAGGGGAAAAACTGTTTTTT | CASGETGEKLFF | TRBV5-5 | few | TRBJ1-4 | TRBD1
TGTGCCAGCAGTCTCACAGAGAACACTGAAGCTTTCTTT | CASSLTENTEAFF | TRBV28 | once | TRBJ1-1 | .
TGTGCCAGCAGTCCCCGGGATTCACATGAAGCTTTCTTT | CASSPRDSHEAFF | TRBV6-5 | once | TRBJ1-1 | .